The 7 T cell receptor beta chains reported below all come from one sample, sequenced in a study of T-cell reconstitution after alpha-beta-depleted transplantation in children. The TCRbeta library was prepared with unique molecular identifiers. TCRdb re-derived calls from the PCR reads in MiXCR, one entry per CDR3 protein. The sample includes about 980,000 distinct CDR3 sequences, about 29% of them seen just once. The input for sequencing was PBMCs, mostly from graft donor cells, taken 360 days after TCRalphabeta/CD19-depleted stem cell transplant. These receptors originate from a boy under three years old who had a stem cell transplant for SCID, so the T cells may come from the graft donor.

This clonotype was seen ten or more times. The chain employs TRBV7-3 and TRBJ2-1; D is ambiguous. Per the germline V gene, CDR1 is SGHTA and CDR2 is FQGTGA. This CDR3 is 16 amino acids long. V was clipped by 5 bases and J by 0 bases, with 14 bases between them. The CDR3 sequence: CASSPAGVSSYNEQFF. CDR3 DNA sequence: TGTGCCAGCAGCCCCGCTGGGGTGAGCTCCTACAATGAGCAGTTCTTC.

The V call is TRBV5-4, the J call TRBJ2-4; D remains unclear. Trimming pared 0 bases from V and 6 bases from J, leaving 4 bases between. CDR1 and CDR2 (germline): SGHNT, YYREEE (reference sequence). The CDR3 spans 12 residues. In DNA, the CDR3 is TGTGCCAGCAGCTTGGGTTCAAACATTCAGTACTTC. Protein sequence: CASSLGSNIQYF.

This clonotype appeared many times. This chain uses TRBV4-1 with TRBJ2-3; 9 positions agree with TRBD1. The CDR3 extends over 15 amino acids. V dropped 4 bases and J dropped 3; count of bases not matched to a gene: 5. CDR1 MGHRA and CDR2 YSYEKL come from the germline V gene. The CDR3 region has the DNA TGCGCCAGCAGCCTACGTGGGACAGGGACAGATACGCAGTATTTT. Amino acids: CASSLRGTGTDTQYF.

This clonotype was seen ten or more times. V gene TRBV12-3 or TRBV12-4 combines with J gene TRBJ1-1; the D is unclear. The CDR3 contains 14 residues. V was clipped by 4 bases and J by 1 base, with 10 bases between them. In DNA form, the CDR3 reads TGTGCCAGCAGTTGGGTAGCCAGGAACACTGAAGCTTTCTTT. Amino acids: CASSWVARNTEAFF.

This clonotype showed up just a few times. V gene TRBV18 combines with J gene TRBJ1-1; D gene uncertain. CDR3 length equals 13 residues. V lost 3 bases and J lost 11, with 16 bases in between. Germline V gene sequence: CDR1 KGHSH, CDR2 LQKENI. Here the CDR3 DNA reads TGTGCCAGCTCACCCTCGGGAATCCGAGACGCTTTCTTT. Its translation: CASSPSGIRDAFF.

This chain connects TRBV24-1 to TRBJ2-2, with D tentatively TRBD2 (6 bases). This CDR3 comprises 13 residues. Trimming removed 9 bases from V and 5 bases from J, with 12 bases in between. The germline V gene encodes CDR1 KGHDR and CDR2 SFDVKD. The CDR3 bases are TGTGCCACCGGACGGGAGTCAACCGGGGAGCTGTTTTTT. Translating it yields CATGRESTGELFF.

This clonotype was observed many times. The CDR3 here is CAISEGRATGELFF. CDR3 sequence (DNA): TGTGCCATCAGTGAGGGCAGGGCCACCGGGGAGCTGTTTTTT. The chain is built from TRBV10-3 and TRBJ2-2; a weak D match, TRBD1 (5 bases). The CDR3 sequence is 14 residues long. Germline assignment: CDR1 ENHRY and CDR2 SYGVKD. The V end lost 2 bases, the J end lost 4 bases, and 8 bases lay between the germline ends.